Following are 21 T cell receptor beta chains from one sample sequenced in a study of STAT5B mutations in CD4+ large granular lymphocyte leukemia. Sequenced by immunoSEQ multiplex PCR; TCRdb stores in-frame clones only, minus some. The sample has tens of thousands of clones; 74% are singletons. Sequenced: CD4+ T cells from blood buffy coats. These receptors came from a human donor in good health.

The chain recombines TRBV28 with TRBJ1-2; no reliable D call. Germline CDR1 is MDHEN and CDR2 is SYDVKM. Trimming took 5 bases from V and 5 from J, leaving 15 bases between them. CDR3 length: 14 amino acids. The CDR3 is CASSPGVKAYGYTF. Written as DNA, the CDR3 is TGTGCCAGCAGTCCGGGAGTGAAAGCTTATGGCTACACCTTC.

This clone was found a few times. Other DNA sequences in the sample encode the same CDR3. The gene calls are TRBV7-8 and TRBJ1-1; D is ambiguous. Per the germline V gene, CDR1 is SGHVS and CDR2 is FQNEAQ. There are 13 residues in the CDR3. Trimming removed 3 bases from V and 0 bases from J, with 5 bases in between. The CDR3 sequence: CASSLAMNTEAFF. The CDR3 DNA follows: TGTGCCAGCAGCTTGGCGATGAACACTGAAGCTTTCTTT.

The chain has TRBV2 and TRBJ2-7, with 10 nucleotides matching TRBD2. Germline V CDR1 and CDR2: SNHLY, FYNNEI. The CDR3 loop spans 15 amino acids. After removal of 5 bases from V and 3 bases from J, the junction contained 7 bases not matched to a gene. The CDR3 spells CASSLTSGAGYEQYV. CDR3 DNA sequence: TGTGCCAGCAGTTTAACTAGCGGGGCTGGCTACGAGCAGTACGTC.

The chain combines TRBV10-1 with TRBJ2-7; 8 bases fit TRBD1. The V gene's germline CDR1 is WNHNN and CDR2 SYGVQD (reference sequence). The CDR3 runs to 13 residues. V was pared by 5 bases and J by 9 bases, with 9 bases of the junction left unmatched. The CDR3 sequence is CASSRLTGEGQYF. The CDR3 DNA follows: TGCGCCAGCAGTAGGCTGACAGGGGAAGGGCAGTACTTC.

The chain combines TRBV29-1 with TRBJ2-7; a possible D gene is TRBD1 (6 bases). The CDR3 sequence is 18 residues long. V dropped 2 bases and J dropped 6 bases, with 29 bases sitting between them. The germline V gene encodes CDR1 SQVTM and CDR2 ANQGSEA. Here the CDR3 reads CSVELIVNSLQGRIEQYF. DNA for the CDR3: TGCAGCGTTGAATTGATCGTAAACAGCCTACAGGGAAGGATCGAGCAGTACTTC.

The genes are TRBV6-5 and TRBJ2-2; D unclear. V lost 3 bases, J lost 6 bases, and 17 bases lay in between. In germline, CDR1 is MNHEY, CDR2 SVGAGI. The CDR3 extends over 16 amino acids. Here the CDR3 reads CASSYLGPFDSGELFF. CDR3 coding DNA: TGTGCCAGCAGTTATCTAGGTCCCTTCGATTCCGGGGAGCTGTTTTTT.

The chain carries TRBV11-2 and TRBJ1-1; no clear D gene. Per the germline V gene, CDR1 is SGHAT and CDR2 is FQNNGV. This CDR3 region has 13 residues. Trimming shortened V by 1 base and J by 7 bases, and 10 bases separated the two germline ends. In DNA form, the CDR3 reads TGTGCCAGCAGCTTAGGTATTGGAAGTGAAGCTTTCTTT. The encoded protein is CASSLGIGSEAFF.

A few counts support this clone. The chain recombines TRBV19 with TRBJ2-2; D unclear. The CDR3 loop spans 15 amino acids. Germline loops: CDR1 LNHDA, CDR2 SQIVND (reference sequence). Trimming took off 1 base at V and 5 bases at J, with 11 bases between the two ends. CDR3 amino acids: CASSIAALNTGELFF. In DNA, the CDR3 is TGTGCCAGTAGTATAGCCGCACTTAATACCGGGGAGCTGTTTTTT.

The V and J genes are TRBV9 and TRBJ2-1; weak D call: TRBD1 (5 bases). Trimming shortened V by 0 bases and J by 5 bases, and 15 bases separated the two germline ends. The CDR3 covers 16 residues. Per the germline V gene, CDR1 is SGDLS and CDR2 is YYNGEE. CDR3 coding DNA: TGTGCCAGCAGCGTAGGGGTGTTAGGGGTAGACAATGAGCAGTTCTTC. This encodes CASSVGVLGVDNEQFF.

As DNA, the CDR3 is TGTGCCACCCCGGACAGGGTGGGGGGGGGACATGGGTACAATGAGCAGTTCTTC. Translation gives CATPDRVGGGHGYNEQFF. This chain joins TRBV15 and TRBJ2-1; D is perhaps TRBD1 (8 bases). V was pared by 8 bases and J by 4 bases, with 27 bases between. Germline CDR1 LNHNV, CDR2 YYDKDF (reference sequence). The length of the CDR3 is 18 residues.

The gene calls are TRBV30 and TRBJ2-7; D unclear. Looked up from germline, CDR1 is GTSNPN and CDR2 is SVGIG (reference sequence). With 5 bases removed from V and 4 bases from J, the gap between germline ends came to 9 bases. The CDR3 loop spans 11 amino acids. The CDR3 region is CAWGSSYEQYF. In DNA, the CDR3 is TGTGCCTGGGGGTCCAGTTACGAGCAGTACTTC.

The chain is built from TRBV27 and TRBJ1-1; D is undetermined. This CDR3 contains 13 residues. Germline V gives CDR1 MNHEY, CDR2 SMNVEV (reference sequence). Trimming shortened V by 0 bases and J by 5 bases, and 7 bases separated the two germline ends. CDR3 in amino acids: CASSLSTVTEAFF. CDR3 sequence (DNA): TGTGCCAGCAGTTTATCCACTGTGACTGAAGCTTTCTTT.

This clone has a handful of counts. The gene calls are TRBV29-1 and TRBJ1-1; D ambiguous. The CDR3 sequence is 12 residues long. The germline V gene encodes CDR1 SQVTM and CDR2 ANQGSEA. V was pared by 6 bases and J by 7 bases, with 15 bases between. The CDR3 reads CSVSKSGSEAFF. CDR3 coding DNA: TGCAGCGTCTCTAAATCGGGAAGTGAAGCTTTCTTT.

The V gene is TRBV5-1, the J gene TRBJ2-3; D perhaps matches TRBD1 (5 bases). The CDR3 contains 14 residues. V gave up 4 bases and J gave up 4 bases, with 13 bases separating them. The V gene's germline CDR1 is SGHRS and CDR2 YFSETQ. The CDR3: CASSTRQLADTQYF. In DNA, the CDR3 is TGCGCCAGCAGCACCAGACAGCTAGCAGATACGCAGTATTTT.

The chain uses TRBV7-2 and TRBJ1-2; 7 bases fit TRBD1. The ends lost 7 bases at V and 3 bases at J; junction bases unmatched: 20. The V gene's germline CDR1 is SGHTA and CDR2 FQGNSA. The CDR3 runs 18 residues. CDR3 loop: CASIPKPTHRGIDYGYTF. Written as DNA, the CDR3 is TGTGCCAGCATCCCTAAGCCGACCCACAGGGGAATTGACTATGGCTACACCTTC. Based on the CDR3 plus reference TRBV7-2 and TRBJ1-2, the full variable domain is GAGVSQSPSNKVTEKGKDVELRCDPISGHTALYWYRQSLGQGLEFLIYFQGNSAPDKSGLPSDRFSAERTGGSVSTLTIQRTQQEDSAVYLCASIPKPTHRGIDYGYTFGSGTRLTVV.

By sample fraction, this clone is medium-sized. The CDR3 loop reads CASSSPNTGELFF. CDR3 bases: TGTGCCAGTTCTAGTCCGAACACCGGGGAGCTGTTTTTT. V is TRBV6-5 and J is TRBJ2-2; D unresolved. Trimming cost V 9 bases and J 0 bases, with 8 bases left between them. Germline CDR1 is MNHEY and CDR2 is SVGAGI. The length of the CDR3 is 13 residues.

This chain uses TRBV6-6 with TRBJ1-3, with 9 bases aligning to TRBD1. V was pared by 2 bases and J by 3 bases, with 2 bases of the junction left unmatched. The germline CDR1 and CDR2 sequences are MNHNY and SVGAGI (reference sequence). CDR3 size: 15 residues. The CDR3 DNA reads TGTGCCAGCAGTTACACAGGGGGCATTGGAAACACCATATATTTT. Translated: CASSYTGGIGNTIYF.

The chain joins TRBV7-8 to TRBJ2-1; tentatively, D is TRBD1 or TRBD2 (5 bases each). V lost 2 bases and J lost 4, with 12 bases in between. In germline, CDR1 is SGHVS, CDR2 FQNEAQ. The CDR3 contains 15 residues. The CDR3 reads CASSLSGARYNEQFF. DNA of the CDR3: TGTGCCAGCAGCTTATCCGGGGCGAGATACAATGAGCAGTTCTTC.

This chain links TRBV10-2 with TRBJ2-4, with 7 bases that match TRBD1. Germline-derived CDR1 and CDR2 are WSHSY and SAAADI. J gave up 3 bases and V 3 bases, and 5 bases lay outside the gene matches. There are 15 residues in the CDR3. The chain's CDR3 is CASSDAGGVKNIQYF. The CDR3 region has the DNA TGCGCCAGCAGTGACGCAGGGGGTGTCAAAAACATTCAGTACTTC.

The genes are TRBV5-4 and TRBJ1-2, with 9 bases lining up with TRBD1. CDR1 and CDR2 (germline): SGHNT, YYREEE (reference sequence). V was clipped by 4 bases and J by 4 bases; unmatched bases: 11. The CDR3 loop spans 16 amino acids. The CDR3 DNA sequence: TGTGCCAGCAGCCTACCACAGGGGGCGCAGTTCTATGGCTACACCTTC. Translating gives CASSLPQGAQFYGYTF.

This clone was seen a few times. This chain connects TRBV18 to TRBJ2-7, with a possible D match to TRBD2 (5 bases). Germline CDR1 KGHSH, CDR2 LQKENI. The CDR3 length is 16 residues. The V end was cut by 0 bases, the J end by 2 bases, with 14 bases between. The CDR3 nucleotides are TGTGCCAGCTCACCACCGGGCAACACGGAGGCCTACGAGCAGTACTTC. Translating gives CASSPPGNTEAYEQYF.